This T cell receptor (beta chain) was captured by sequencing in a study of shared clonotypes between healthy human individuals. Across the whole study: For every donor, three CD4 naive, three CD4 memory, two CD8 naive and one CD8 memory plates were used.

With regard to this clone: The antigen is unknown.

The germline V gene encodes CDR1 SQVTM and CDR2 ANQGSEA. This CDR3 is 16 amino acids long. V dropped 7 bases and J dropped 0 bases, with 18 bases sitting between them. Terminally differentiated effector memory CD45RA+ cells were excluded from the naive CD8 cells, which were CD45RO-negative and positively selected for CCR7. Study observations and caveats: Sample collection involved blood only; tissue repertoires are likely different.

Each sorted subset replicate got 200 ng genomic DNA, around 29,000 genomes. In the original processing: Filtering differed because ImmunoSEQ produced junction-only sequences that carried no quality scores. Assay: immunoSEQ multiplex PCR; the TCRdb copy retains only in-frame clones and omits some. V and J calls and clone size are copied from that table; D and trimming were computed from the DNA. The sample lists some 2,000,000 clones, over 85% occurring once. This sequence joins TRBV29-1 and TRBJ1-4; a possible D gene is TRBD1 (5 bases). This TCR was sampled from a man aged 18 to 30 in good health. The sequencing sample was made of naive CD8+ T cells sorted from blood. CDR3 region: CSASGTSGATNEKLFF. DNA of the CDR3: TGCAGCGCCAGCGGGACCAGCGGTGCAACTAATGAAAAACTGTTTTTT.